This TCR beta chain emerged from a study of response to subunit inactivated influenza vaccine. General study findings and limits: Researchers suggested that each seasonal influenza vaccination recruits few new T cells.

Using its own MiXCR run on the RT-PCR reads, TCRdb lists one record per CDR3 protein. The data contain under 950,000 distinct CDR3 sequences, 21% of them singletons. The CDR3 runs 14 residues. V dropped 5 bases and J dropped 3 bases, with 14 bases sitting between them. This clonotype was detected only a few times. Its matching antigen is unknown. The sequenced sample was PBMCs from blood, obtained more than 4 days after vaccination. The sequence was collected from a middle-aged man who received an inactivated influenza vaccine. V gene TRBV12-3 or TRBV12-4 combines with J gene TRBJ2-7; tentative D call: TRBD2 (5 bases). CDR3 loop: CASSPRTGLYEQYF. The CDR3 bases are TGTGCCAGCAGTCCCCGGACTGGCCTCTACGAGCAGTACTTC.